Following are 30 T cell receptor beta chains from one sample sequenced in a study of blood T cells in healthy people across ages. Primed by a sample-barcoded 5' primer and a J-beta primer mix, a second PCR proceeded for roughly 6 to 12 cycles. Each CDR3 protein gets one entry after TCRdb re-called the 5' RACE reads with MiXCR. The sample carries roughly 560,000 distinct CDR3 sequences, 24% recorded once. In addition, the sample was reused for a study of T cells of mothers and their children.

Sequencing was done on a sample of blood. These receptors were taken from a boy aged 10-17 years in good health.

V is TRBV7-2 and J is TRBJ2-5; D is possibly TRBD2 (5 bases). CDR3 length: 13 amino acids. V lost 10 bases and J lost 3, with 15 bases in between. The germline V gene has CDR1 SGHTA and CDR2 FQGNSA. CDR3 DNA sequence: TGTGCCACGTATGGCGGGTTCGAAGAGACCCAGTACTTC. Protein: CATYGGFEETQYF.

This clonotype was observed a handful of times. The V and J genes are TRBV7-6 and TRBJ2-5; D gene ambiguous. This CDR3 has 15 residues. From germline, CDR1 is SGHVS and CDR2 FNYEAQ. V lost 4 bases and J lost 11, with 23 bases in between. As DNA, the CDR3 is TGTGCCAGCAGCTCCGGAAGCCCCTCTTACGGTTGGCAGTACTTC. Protein: CASSSGSPSYGWQYF.

About this clonotype: With a much larger clone just one base away, this may be a read error. The rearrangement links TRBV4-1 to TRBJ2-7; a possible D gene is TRBD2 (5 bases). CDR1 is MGHRA, CDR2 YSYEKL, per germline. This CDR3 has 13 amino acids. CDR3 in amino acids: CASIQGRGYEQYF. The CDR3 DNA follows: TGCGCCAGCATCCAAGGTCGGGGATACGAGCAGTACTTC.

The chain recombines TRBV5-5 with TRBJ2-1; tentative D call: TRBD1 (5 bases). TRBJ2-5 explains the end of the DNA better; the J call may be wrong. From germline, CDR1 is SGHKS and CDR2 YYEKEE (reference sequence). The CDR3 extends over 15 amino acids. CDR3 nucleotide sequence: TGTGCCAGCACCATCCGAATTCAGGGCAAGGGGACCCAGTACTTC. This codes for CASTIRIQGKGTQYF.

This chain joins TRBV28 and TRBJ1-2; tentatively, D is TRBD1 (5 bases). Germline V gives CDR1 MDHEN, CDR2 SYDVKM. V was trimmed by 2 bases and J by 2 bases, leaving 24 bases between them. This CDR3 region has 19 residues. CDR3 nucleotides: TGTGCCAGCAGTTTAACTCTAGATGGACACAGGAGTATCAACTATGGCTACACCTTC. Translating gives CASSLTLDGHRSINYGYTF.

CDR3 loop: CAWSVGTGGDTQYF. CDR3 DNA sequence: TGTGCCTGGAGTGTTGGGACAGGGGGGGATACGCAGTATTTT. V gene TRBV30 combines with J gene TRBJ2-3; 11 positions match TRBD1. CDR1 is GTSNPN and CDR2 is SVGIG in the germline V gene (reference sequence). Trimming removed 0 bases from V and 6 bases from J; junction bases left unmatched: 2. The CDR3 is 14 residues long. Full variable domain (outside the CDR3, taken from reference TRBV30 and TRBJ2-3): SQTIHQWPATLVQPVGSPLSLECTVEGTSNPNLYWYRQAAGRGLQLLFYSVGIGQISSEVPQNLSASRPQDRQFILSSKKLLLSDSGFYLCAWSVGTGGDTQYFGPGTRLTVL.

The chain combines TRBV28 with TRBJ2-7, with 9 bases fitting TRBD2. CDR3 length equals 16 residues. Germline V CDR1 and CDR2: MDHEN, SYDVKM. Germline trimming cut 4 bases from V and 3 bases from J; bases unmatched to any gene: 10. The CDR3 loop reads CASSSILAGLYYEQYF. The CDR3 region has the DNA TGTGCCAGCAGTTCCATACTAGCGGGCCTCTACTACGAGCAGTACTTC.

This clonotype was counted a few times. This may be a read error, as it is one base from a much larger clone. The chain is built from TRBV4-1 and TRBJ1-4, with TRBD1 matching over 8 bases. This CDR3 region has 15 residues. Germline CDR1 reads MGHRA; CDR2 reads YSYEKL. The CDR3 region has the DNA TGCGCCAGCAGCCCGACAGGGGCGGCTAATGAAAAACTGGTTTTT. It encodes CASSPTGAANEKLVF.

The table lists this clonotype with many counts. The chain recombines TRBV3-1 with TRBJ2-1; 13 bases match TRBD2. The J segment lost 6 bases and the V segment lost 2 bases, leaving 1 base of the junction unmatched. CDR1 LGHDT and CDR2 YNNKEL come from the germline V gene (reference sequence). There are 15 residues in the CDR3. DNA of the CDR3: TGTGCCAGCAGCCAAAGGACTAGCGGGAGCAATGAGCAGTTCTTC. This codes for CASSQRTSGSNEQFF.

The V call is TRBV11-2, the J call TRBJ2-5, with unresolved D. The CDR3 contains 13 residues. CDR1 and CDR2 (germline): SGHAT, FQNNGV. Trimming left V 1 base short and J 1 base short, with 4 bases between. The chain's CDR3 is CASSLVFQETQYF. The CDR3 bases are TGTGCCAGCAGCTTAGTCTTCCAAGAGACCCAGTACTTC.

The chain employs TRBV13 and TRBJ2-2; the D call may be TRBD1 or TRBD2 (5 bases each). The CDR3 contains 15 residues. Deletions cut 3 bases from V and 5 bases from J, with 13 bases between. Germline V gives CDR1 PRHDT, CDR2 FYEKMQ (reference sequence). In DNA form, the CDR3 reads TGTGCCAGCAGCTTGCCCAGGGAGATGACCGGGGAGCTGTTTTTT. Protein: CASSLPREMTGELFF.

The V call is TRBV27, the J call TRBJ2-7; 10 positions agree with TRBD1. Germline values: CDR1 MNHEY, CDR2 SMNVEV (reference sequence). The J segment lost 3 bases and the V segment lost 6 bases, leaving 11 bases of the junction unmatched. The CDR3 has 16 residues. The CDR3 sequence is CASSTGRTGGFYEQYF. CDR3 DNA: TGTGCCAGCAGCACTGGGAGGACAGGGGGGTTCTACGAGCAGTACTTC.

This clonotype has just a few counts. V and J are TRBV3-1 and TRBJ2-7; D is ambiguous. Germline V lookup: CDR1 LGHDT, CDR2 YNNKEL (reference sequence). Trimming took 4 bases from V and 0 from J, leaving 10 bases between them. The CDR3 contains 14 residues. The CDR3 is CASSRSRTSYEQYF. In nucleotides, the CDR3 is TGTGCCAGCAGCCGGTCCCGGACCTCCTACGAGCAGTACTTC.

This clonotype was detected a few times. The chain links TRBV5-1 to TRBJ2-5, with a possible D match to TRBD2 (7 bases). CDR3 size: 16 residues. Per the germline V gene, CDR1 is SGHRS and CDR2 is YFSETQ. The V gene lost 5 bases and the J gene lost 2 bases, with 19 bases spanning the gap. CDR3 nucleotides: TGCGCCAGCAGGAGTTCGGGGGGCGGCAAACAAGAGACCCAGTACTTC. Translated: CASRSSGGGKQETQYF.

In this sample, this clonotype turned up a few times. The rearrangement joins TRBV12-3 or TRBV12-4 to TRBJ2-7; D gene unclear. This CDR3 is built from 14 residues. Trimming removed 1 base at V and 0 bases at J, with 7 bases between. DNA of the CDR3: TGTGCCAGCAGTTTAGGGCCGAACTCCTACGAGCAGTACTTC. Amino acid sequence: CASSLGPNSYEQYF.

In its sample, this clonotype was seen many times. The chain employs TRBV28 and TRBJ2-7; D remains ambiguous. In germline, CDR1 is MDHEN, CDR2 SYDVKM. Deletions cut 4 bases from V and 6 bases from J, with 7 bases between. The CDR3 runs to 11 residues. CDR3 sequence: CASSSNGEQYF. CDR3 DNA sequence: TGTGCCAGCAGTTCCAATGGCGAGCAGTACTTC.

This clonotype was counted at least ten times. The CDR3 nucleotides are TGTGCCAGCAGCTCCGGGACTAGCGGGGCTATCGGAAAGACCCAGTACTTC. This translates into CASSSGTSGAIGKTQYF. This chain joins TRBV7-2 and TRBJ2-5, with 13 bases aligning to TRBD2. V trimming: 4 bases; J trimming: 6 bases; junction bases outside the gene matches: 11. The CDR3 loop spans 17 amino acids. From germline, CDR1 is SGHTA and CDR2 FQGNSA. The variable domain in full, completed from reference TRBV7-2 and TRBJ2-5, reads GAGVSQSPSNKVTEKGKDVELRCDPISGHTALYWYRQSLGQGLEFLIYFQGNSAPDKSGLPSDRFSAERTGGSVSTLTIQRTQQEDSAVYLCASSSGTSGAIGKTQYFGPGTRLLVL.

This clonotype occurred a few times. The chain recombines TRBV20-1 with TRBJ1-5; D remains unclear. V shed 7 bases and J shed 5 bases, with 15 bases lying between them. Germline lookup yields CDR1 DFQATT and CDR2 SNEGSKA (reference sequence). The CDR3 length is 13 residues. The chain's CDR3 is CSVQSPWYQPQHF. CDR3 nucleotide sequence: TGCAGTGTTCAGTCCCCCTGGTATCAGCCCCAGCATTTT.

The rearrangement links TRBV21-1 to TRBJ2-7; TRBD1 was called by the table and not checked on the DNA. TRBV21-1 is labeled a pseudogene. The CDR3 is 16 residues long. CDR3 DNA: TGTGCCAGCAGCACCACCCACATAACGGCCGAGGGGGGGCAGTACTTC. Translating it yields CASSTTHITAEGGQYF.

This chain joins TRBV28 and TRBJ1-4; D is uncertain. The CDR3 sequence is 10 residues long. Trimming took 10 bases from V and 6 from J, leaving 6 bases between them. In germline, CDR1 is MDHEN, CDR2 SYDVKM. CDR3 in amino acids: CAIFDEKLFF. DNA of the CDR3: TGTGCCATCTTCGATGAAAAACTGTTTTTT.

This clonotype has only a few counts. V usage is TRBV28 and J usage is TRBJ2-7; TRBD2 aligns across 9 bases. The CDR3 is 15 amino acids. The germline V gene encodes CDR1 MDHEN and CDR2 SYDVKM. Unmatched junction bases numbered 11, after V lost 9 bases and J lost 2 bases. CDR3 loop: CASRVGVAGAYEQYF. The CDR3 bases are TGTGCCAGTAGAGTAGGGGTAGCGGGGGCCTACGAGCAGTACTTC.

This rearrangement joins TRBV20-1 to TRBJ2-3; D call uncertain. Germline CDR1 and CDR2: DFQATT and SNEGSKA (reference sequence). The CDR3 is made up of 12 amino acids. V lost 8 bases and J 4 bases, leaving 13 bases between the germline ends. Written as DNA, the CDR3 is TGCAGTATGGTTCCGAATTCAGATACGCAGTATTTT. Translating gives CSMVPNSDTQYF.

This chain connects TRBV14 to TRBJ1-1; D not certain. CDR1 and CDR2 (germline): SGHDN, FVKESK. The CDR3 totals 13 residues. V was clipped by 2 bases and J by 0 bases, with 4 bases between them. CDR3 DNA: TGTGCCAGCAGCCAAAACCTGAACACTGAAGCTTTCTTT. As protein: CASSQNLNTEAFF.

This clonotype was seen more than once but under ten times. At one end, the junction sequence differs from germline, possibly due to a read error. V usage is TRBV5-6 and J usage is TRBJ2-5, with D perhaps matching TRBD1 or TRBD2 (5 bases each). Germline V CDR1 and CDR2: SGHDT, YYEEEE. The CDR3 length is 15 residues. The CDR3 coding sequence is TGTGCCAGCAGCTTGTTCGGCCTGGGACGAGAGGCCCAGTACTTC. It encodes CASSLFGLGREAQYF.

The rearrangement joins TRBV27 to TRBJ2-5; D uncertain. The CDR3 totals 14 residues. CDR1 is MNHEY, CDR2 SMNVEV, per germline (reference sequence). The V and J ends lost 2 bases and 4 bases respectively, with 11 bases between them. This chain's CDR3 is CASSLQGKGETQYF. The CDR3 bases are TGTGCCAGCAGTTTACAAGGAAAAGGAGAGACCCAGTACTTC.

This clonotype has more than one count but fewer than ten. This sequence joins TRBV29-1 and TRBJ2-7; 10 nucleotides align to TRBD1. The ends lost 4 bases at V and 3 bases at J; junction bases unmatched: 3. There are 13 residues in the CDR3. The germline V gene encodes CDR1 SQVTM and CDR2 ANQGSEA. CDR3 amino acids: CSVVGQGGYEQYF. The CDR3 DNA reads TGCAGCGTTGTTGGACAGGGGGGCTACGAGCAGTACTTC.

CDR3 amino acids: CASSLPEVYGYTF. CDR3 coding DNA: TGTGCCAGCAGCTTGCCAGAGGTCTATGGCTACACCTTC. The chain joins TRBV5-6 to TRBJ1-2; no clear D. The CDR3 spans 13 residues. Looked up from germline, CDR1 is SGHDT and CDR2 is YYEEEE. The V and J ends lost 1 base and 4 bases respectively, with 8 bases between them.

This clonotype was observed a handful of times. The V call is TRBV7-9, the J call TRBJ2-7, with D possibly being TRBD1 (6 bases). V shed 1 base and J shed 0 bases, with 16 bases lying between them. Germline-derived CDR1 and CDR2 are SEHNR and FQNEAQ (reference sequence). The CDR3 totals 17 residues. The CDR3 region is CASSLGETGTSSYEQYF. DNA of the CDR3: TGTGCCAGCAGCTTAGGGGAGACAGGAACGAGCTCCTACGAGCAGTACTTC.

The chain is built from TRBV12-3 or TRBV12-4 and TRBJ1-2, with 8 positions matching TRBD1. The length of the CDR3 is 14 residues. V was pared by 6 bases and J by 10 bases, with 13 bases of the junction left unmatched. Here the CDR3 DNA reads TGTGCCAGCAGCTTCACAGGGGGATCGGGAGACTACACCTTC. Its protein is CASSFTGGSGDYTF.

The rearrangement joins TRBV7-2 to TRBJ2-5; D ambiguous. V lost 1 base, J lost 5 bases, and 8 bases lay in between. CDR1 is SGHTA, CDR2 FQGNSA, per germline. The length of the CDR3 is 13 residues. The CDR3 region has the DNA TGTGCCAGCAGCTTAGTAGGATATGAGACCCAGTACTTC. This gives the protein CASSLVGYETQYF.